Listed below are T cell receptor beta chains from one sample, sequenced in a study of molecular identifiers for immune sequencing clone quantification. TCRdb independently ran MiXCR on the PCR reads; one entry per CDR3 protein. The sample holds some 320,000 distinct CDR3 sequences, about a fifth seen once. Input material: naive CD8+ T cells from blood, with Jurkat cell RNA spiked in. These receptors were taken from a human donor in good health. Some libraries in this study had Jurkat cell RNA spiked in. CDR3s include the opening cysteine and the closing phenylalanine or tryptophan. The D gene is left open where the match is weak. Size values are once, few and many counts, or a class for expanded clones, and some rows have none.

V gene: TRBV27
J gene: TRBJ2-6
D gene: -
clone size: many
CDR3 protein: CASSSVGVSGANVLTF
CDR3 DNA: TGTGCCAGCAGTTCCGTAGGGGTTTCTGGGGCCAACGTCCTGACTTTC

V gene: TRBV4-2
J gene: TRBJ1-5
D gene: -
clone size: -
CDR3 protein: CASSQETGTSQPQHF
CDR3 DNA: TGTGCCAGCAGCCAAGAAACAGGGACCAGTCAGCCCCAGCATTTT

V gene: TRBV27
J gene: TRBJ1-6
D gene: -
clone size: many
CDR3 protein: CASSQSPAINSPLHF
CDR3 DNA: TGTGCCAGCAGCCAGTCCCCCGCTATTAATTCACCCCTCCACTTT

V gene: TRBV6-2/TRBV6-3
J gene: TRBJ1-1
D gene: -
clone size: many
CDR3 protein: CASSLNQNTEAFF
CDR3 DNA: TGTGCCAGCAGCCTCAACCAGAACACTGAAGCTTTCTTT

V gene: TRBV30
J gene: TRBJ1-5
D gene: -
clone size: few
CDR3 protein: CACSGRLGNQPQHF
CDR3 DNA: TGTGCCTGCTCCGGACGCTTGGGCAATCAGCCCCAGCATTTT

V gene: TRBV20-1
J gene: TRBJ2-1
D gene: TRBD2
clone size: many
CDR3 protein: CSARVKREGRSYNEQFF
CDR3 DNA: TGCAGTGCTAGGGTCAAGCGGGAGGGCCGTTCCTACAATGAGCAGTTCTTC

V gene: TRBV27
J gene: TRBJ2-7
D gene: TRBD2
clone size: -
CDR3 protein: CASSLSGEGSYEQYF
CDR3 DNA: TGTGCCAGCAGTTTATCAGGGGAGGGATCCTACGAGCAGTACTTC

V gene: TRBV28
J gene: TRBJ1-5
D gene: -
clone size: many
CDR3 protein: CASRRTVNSNQPQHF
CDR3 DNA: TGTGCCAGCAGAAGGACAGTCAATAGCAATCAGCCCCAGCATTTT

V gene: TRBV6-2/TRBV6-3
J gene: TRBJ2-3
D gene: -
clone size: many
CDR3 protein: CASSRLRTSSTDTQYF
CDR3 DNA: TGTGCCAGCAGCCGCCTAAGGACTTCTAGCACAGATACGCAGTATTTT

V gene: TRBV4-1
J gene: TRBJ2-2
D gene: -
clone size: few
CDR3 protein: CASSQKVSDTGELFF
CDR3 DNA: TGCGCCAGCAGCCAAAAAGTTAGTGACACCGGGGAGCTGTTTTTT

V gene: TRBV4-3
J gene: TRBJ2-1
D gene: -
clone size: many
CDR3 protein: CASSQEAREYNEQFF
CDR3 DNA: TGCGCCAGCAGCCAAGAGGCCAGAGAATACAATGAGCAGTTCTTC

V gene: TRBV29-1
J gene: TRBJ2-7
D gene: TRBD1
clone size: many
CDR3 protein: CSVEDLQGANYEQYF
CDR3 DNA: TGCAGCGTTGAAGATCTCCAGGGGGCTAACTACGAGCAGTACTTC

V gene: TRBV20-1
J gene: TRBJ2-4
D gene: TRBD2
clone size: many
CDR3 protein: CSARDGTSGPLAKNIQYF
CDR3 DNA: TGCAGTGCTAGAGACGGGACTAGCGGACCTCTAGCCAAAAACATTCAGTACTTC

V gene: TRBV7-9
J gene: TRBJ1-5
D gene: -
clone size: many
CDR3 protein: CASSPSRGGNQPQHF
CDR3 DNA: TGTGCCAGCAGTCCCTCGAGGGGCGGCAATCAGCCCCAGCATTTT

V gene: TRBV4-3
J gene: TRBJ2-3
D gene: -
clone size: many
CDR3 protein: CASRASLVGSDTQYF
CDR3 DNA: TGCGCCAGCAGGGCTAGCTTGGTTGGGTCAGATACGCAGTATTTT

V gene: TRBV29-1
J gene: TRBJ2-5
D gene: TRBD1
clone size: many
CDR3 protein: CSTLETGDQETQYF
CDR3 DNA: TGCAGCACATTGGAGACAGGGGACCAAGAGACCCAGTACTTC

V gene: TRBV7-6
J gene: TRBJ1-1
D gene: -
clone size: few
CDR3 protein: CASSLDGGTEAFF
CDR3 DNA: TGTGCCAGCAGCTTAGACGGGGGGACTGAAGCTTTCTTT

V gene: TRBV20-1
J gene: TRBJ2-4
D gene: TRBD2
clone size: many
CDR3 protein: CSASSPAGGPLAKNIQYF
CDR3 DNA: TGCAGTGCTAGTTCGCCAGCGGGAGGTCCGCTAGCCAAAAACATTCAGTACTTC

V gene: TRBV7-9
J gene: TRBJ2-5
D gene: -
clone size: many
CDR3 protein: CASSLPAAVQETQYF
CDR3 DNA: TGTGCCAGCAGCTTGCCGGCGGCGGTCCAAGAGACCCAGTACTTC

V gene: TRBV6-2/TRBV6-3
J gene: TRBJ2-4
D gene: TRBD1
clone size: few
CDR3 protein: CASSLRTGVAKNIQYF
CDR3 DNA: TGTGCCAGCAGTCTCCGAACAGGGGTTGCCAAAAACATTCAGTACTTC

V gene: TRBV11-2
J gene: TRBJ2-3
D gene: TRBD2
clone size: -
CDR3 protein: CASSLLTSGATDTQYF
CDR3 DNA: TGTGCCAGCAGCTTGTTGACTAGCGGGGCCACAGATACGCAGTATTTT

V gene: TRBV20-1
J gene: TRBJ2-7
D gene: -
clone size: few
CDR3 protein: CSASPENEQYF
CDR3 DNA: TGCAGTGCTAGTCCGGAAAACGAGCAGTACTTC

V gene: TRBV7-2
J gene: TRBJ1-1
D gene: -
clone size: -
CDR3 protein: CASSSPTTVNTEAFF
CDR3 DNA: TGTGCCAGCAGCTCCCCCACGACGGTGAACACTGAAGCTTTCTTT

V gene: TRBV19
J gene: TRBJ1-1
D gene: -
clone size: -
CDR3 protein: CASSMYTEAFF
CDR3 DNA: TGTGCCAGTAGTATGTACACTGAAGCTTTCTTT

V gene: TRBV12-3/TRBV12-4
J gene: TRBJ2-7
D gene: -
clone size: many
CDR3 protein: CASSPRVRADYEQYF
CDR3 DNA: TGTGCCAGCAGCCCTCGGGTGCGGGCGGACTACGAGCAGTACTTC

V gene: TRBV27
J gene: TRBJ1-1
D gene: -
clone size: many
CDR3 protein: CASHSGQTNTEAFF
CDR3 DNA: TGTGCCAGTCACTCCGGGCAGACGAACACTGAAGCTTTCTTT

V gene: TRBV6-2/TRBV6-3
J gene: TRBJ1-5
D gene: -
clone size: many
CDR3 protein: CASSTRDPWSQHF
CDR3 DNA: TGTGCCAGCAGTACCCGTGACCCGTGGTCCCAGCATTTT

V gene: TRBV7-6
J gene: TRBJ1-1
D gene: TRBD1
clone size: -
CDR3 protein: CASSPGGLTDEAFF
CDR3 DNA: TGTGCCAGCAGCCCAGGGGGTTTGACAGATGAAGCTTTCTTT

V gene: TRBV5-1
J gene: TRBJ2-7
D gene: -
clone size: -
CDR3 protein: CASSSGACYEQYF
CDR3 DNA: TGCGCCAGCAGCTCTGGCGCGTGCTACGAGCAGTACTTC

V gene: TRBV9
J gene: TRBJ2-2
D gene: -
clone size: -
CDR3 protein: CASSAEADTGELFF
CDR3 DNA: TGTGCCAGCAGCGCCGAGGCGGACACCGGGGAGCTGTTTTTT

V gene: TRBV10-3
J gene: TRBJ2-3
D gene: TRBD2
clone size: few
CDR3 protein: CAISARTSGIPDTQYF
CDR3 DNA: TGTGCCATCAGTGCGAGGACTAGCGGGATTCCAGATACGCAGTATTTT

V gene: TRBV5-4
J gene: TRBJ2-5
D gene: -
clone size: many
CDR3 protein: CASSLPGVQETQYF
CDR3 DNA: TGTGCCAGCAGTTTGCCGGGGGTCCAAGAGACCCAGTACTTC

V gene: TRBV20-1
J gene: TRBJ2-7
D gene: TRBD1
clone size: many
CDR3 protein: CSARDRTAYEQYF
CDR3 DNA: TGCAGTGCCCGGGACAGGACCGCCTACGAGCAGTACTTC

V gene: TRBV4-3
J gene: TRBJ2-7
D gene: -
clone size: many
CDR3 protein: CASSQDRGQSYEQYF
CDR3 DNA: TGCGCCAGCAGCCAAGATAGAGGACAGTCCTACGAGCAGTACTTC

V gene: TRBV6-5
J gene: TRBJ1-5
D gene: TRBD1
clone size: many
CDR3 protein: CATLQGPGQPQHF
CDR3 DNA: TGTGCCACCCTACAGGGGCCCGGGCAGCCCCAGCATTTT

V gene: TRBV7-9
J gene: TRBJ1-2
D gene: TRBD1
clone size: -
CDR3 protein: CASDELQGALGYTF
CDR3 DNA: TGTGCCAGCGACGAACTTCAGGGGGCGCTTGGCTACACCTTC

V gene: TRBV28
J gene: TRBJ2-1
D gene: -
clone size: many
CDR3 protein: CASSFPHPPSNNEQFF
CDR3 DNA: TGTGCCAGCAGTTTCCCCCATCCCCCTAGCAACAATGAGCAGTTCTTC

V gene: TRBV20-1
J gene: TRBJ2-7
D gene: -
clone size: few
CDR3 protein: CSARPFSGAYYEQYF
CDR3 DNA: TGCAGTGCTAGGCCTTTCTCAGGGGCCTACTACGAGCAGTACTTC

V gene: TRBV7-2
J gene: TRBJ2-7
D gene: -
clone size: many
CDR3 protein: CASSSSNWGPYEQYF
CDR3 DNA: TGTGCCAGCAGCTCATCTAATTGGGGCCCCTACGAGCAGTACTTC